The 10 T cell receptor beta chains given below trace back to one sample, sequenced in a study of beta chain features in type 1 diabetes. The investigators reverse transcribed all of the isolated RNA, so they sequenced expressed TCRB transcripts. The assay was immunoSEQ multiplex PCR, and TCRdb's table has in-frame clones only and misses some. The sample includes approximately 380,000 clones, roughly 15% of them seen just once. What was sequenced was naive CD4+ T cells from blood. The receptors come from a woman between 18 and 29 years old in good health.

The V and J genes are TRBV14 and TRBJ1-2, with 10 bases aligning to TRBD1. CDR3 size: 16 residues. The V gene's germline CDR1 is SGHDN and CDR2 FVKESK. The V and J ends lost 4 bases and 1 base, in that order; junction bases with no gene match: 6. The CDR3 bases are TGTGCCAGCAGCCTACGACAGGGGGCGAATAACTATGGCTACACCTTC. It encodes CASSLRQGANNYGYTF.

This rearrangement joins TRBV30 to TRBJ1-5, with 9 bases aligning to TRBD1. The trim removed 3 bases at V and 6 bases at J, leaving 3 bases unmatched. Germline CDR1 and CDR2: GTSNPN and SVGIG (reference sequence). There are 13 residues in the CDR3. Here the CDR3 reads CAWRQGASQPQHF. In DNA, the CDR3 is TGTGCCTGGAGACAGGGGGCAAGTCAGCCCCAGCATTTT. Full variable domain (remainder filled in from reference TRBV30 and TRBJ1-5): SQTIHQWPATLVQPVGSPLSLECTVEGTSNPNLYWYRQAAGRGLQLLFYSVGIGQISSEVPQNLSASRPQDRQFILSSKKLLLSDSGFYLCAWRQGASQPQHFGDGTRLSIL.

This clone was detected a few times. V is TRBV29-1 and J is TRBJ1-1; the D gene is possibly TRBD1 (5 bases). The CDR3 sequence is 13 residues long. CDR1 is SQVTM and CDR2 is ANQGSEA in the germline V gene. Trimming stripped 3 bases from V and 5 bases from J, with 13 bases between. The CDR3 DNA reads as TGCAGCGTTGACAAGGGGATTGGGACTGAAGCTTTCTTT. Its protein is CSVDKGIGTEAFF.

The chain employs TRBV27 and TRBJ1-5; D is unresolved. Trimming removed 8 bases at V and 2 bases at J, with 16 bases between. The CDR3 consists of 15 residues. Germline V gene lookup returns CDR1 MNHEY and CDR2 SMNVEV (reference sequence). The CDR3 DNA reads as TGTGCCAGCGGGTTGGCGAGCGTTGGCAATCAGCCCCAGCATTTT. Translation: CASGLASVGNQPQHF.

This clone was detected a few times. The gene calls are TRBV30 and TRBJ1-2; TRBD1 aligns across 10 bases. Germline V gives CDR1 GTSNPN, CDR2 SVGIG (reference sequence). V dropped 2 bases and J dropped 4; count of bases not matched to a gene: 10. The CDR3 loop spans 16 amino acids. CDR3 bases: TGTGCCTGGAGTTTGCGCCGGGACAGGGGCTCCTATGGCTACACCTTC. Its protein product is CAWSLRRDRGSYGYTF.

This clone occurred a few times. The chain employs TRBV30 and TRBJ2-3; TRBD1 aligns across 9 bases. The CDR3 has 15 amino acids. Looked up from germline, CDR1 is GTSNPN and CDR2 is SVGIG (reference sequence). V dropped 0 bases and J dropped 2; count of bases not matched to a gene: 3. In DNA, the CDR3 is TGTGCCTGGAGTGTAGGACAGGGGAACACAGATACGCAGTATTTT. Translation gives CAWSVGQGNTDTQYF.

Here the CDR3 reads CASTRDRGKPQHF. The CDR3 nucleotides are TGTGCCAGCACTCGGGACAGGGGAAAGCCCCAGCATTTT. J is TRBJ1-5 and V is TRBV2, with 10 bases aligning to TRBD1. The CDR3 runs 13 residues. Trimming at V came to 7 bases and at J to 8 bases, leaving 5 bases not matched to a gene. CDR1 and CDR2 from the germline V gene are SNHLY and FYNNEI.

For the CDR3, the DNA is TGCAGCGTGGATGGACAGGGTAATGAAAAACTGTTTTTT. This sequence encodes CSVDGQGNEKLFF. The V and J genes are TRBV29-1 and TRBJ1-4; 8 nucleotides agree with TRBD1. This CDR3 has 13 residues. V shed 6 bases and J 4 bases; nucleotides not matched to a gene: 4. Germline V gene sequence: CDR1 SQVTM, CDR2 ANQGSEA.

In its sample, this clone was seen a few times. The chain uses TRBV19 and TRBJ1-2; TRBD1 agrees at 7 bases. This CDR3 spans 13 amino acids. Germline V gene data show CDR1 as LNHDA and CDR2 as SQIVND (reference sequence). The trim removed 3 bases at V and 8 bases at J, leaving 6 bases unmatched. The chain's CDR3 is CASSMRQGGGYTF. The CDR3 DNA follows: TGTGCCAGTAGTATGCGACAGGGTGGCGGCTACACCTTC. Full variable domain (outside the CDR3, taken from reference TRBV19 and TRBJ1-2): DGGITQSPKYLFRKEGQNVTLSCEQNLNHDAMYWYRQDPGQGLRLIYYSQIVNDFQKGDIAEGYSVSREKKESFPLTVTSAQKNPTAFYLCASSMRQGGGYTFGSGTRLTVV.

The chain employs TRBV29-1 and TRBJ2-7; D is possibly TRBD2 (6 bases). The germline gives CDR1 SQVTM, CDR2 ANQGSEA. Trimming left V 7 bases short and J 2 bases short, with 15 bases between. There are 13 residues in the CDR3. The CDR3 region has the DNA TGCAGCGCCAGATATGGGGGGACCTACGAGCAGTACTTC. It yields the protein CSARYGGTYEQYF.